Detailed here is one T cell receptor beta chain. The authors reverse transcribed roughly 0.5 to 1 ug RNA with random hexamers. TCRdb ran MiXCR on the immunoSEQ multiplex PCR reads and lists one entry per CDR3 protein. The table has 120,000 to 150,000 distinct CDR3 sequences, less than 95% seen once. The data were taken from a study of CD8 T cells in Susac syndrome. CDR3 length equals 17 residues. V lost 8 bases and J 1 base, leaving 23 bases between the germline ends. Per the germline V gene, CDR1 is MNHNS and CDR2 is SASEGT. Controls matched for sex and age were healthy donors. The source is a human donor in good health. The chain is built from TRBV6-1 and TRBJ1-1, with D tentatively TRBD1 (5 bases). The sample was CD4+ T cells from PBMCs. CDR3 bases: TGTGCCAGCCGTCAGTCCCGGGCGGGGGTAGGGAACACTGAAGCTTTCTTT. This encodes CASRQSRAGVGNTEAFF.